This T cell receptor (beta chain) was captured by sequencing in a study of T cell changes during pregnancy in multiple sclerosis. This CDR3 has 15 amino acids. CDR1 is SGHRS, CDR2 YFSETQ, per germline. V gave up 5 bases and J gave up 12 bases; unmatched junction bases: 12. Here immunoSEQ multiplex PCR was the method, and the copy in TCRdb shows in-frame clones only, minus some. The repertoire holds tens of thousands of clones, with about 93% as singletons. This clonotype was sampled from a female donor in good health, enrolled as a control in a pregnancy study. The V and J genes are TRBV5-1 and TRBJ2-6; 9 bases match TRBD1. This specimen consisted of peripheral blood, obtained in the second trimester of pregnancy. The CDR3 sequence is CASSQDRGSGGVLTF. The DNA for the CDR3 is TGCGCCAGCAGTCAGGACAGGGGCTCTGGCGGCGTCCTGACTTTC.